This T cell receptor (beta chain) appears in the sequencing data of a study of T cell responses to AZD1222 COVID-19 vaccine. Study summary: Second-dose intervals of approximately 4 or approximately 12 weeks were pooled. General study points: Spike-specific TCR depth and breadth grew after two AZD1222 doses.

TCRdb's copy holds only in-frame clones and misses some; the assay was immunoSEQ multiplex PCR. Of 150,000 to 200,000 clones listed, roughly nine tenths are singletons. CDR1 and CDR2 (germline): MRHNA, SNTAGT. The V gene lost 3 bases and the J gene lost 2 bases, with 9 bases spanning the gap. CDR3 length: 14 amino acids. This clone has only one observation. The target antigen is unknown. Sequencing was performed on peripheral blood, taken on day 0 of AZD1222 vaccination. The sequence was collected from an adult in good health. The chain carries TRBV6-4 and TRBJ2-3; the D is unclear. The CDR3 region has the DNA TGTGCCAGCAGTGAGGACGGAAACACAGATACGCAGTATTTT. This translates into CASSEDGNTDTQYF.